These 7 T cell receptor beta chains were sequenced from one sample in a study of T cell repertoires in cytomegalovirus infection. TCRdb independently ran MiXCR on the reads; one entry per CDR3 protein. The data show around 710,000 distinct CDR3 sequences, with around 29% seen just once and about 12% held by the top ten. These receptors have no identified antigens. Sequenced material: cultured CD8+ T cells from PBMCs, taken from culture after CMV antigen stimulation. Every receptor here comes from a human donor in good health (CMV status not recorded). Some clones in this sample may be carry-over from other donors' samples.

This chain joins TRBV27 and TRBJ2-1; 11 bases are shared with TRBD1. This CDR3 has 16 residues. After removal of 7 bases from V and 3 bases from J, the junction contained 8 bases not matched to a gene. Germline V gene sequence: CDR1 MNHEY, CDR2 SMNVEV (reference sequence). The CDR3 coding sequence is TGTGCCAGCACCCCTTGGGGACAGGGGGGCTACAATGAGCAGTTCTTC. Translation: CASTPWGQGGYNEQFF.

This clonotype was counted ten times or more. The rearrangement links TRBV7-9 to TRBJ2-7; D is undetermined. Germline V gives CDR1 SEHNR, CDR2 FQNEAQ (reference sequence). With 1 base removed from V and 4 bases from J, the gap between germline ends came to 5 bases. The CDR3 runs 12 residues. The CDR3, as DNA: TGTGCCAGCAGCTTAGTAGGGTACGAGCAGTACGTC. Its protein is CASSLVGYEQYV.

The chain has TRBV27 and TRBJ2-1; possibly TRBD1 or TRBD2 for D (5 bases each). Trimming removed 5 bases from V and 9 bases from J, with 20 bases in between. CDR1 and CDR2 (germline): MNHEY, SMNVEV (reference sequence). The CDR3 loop spans 15 amino acids. CDR3 sequence (DNA): TGTGCCAGCAGTATGGGAGAGGCCGATGGGGGTGAGCAGTTCTTC. Translation: CASSMGEADGGEQFF.

The J gene is TRBJ2-1, the V gene TRBV7-9; D is uncertain. The CDR3 sequence is 12 residues long. Germline CDR1 and CDR2: SEHNR and FQNEAQ (reference sequence). Trimming took 7 bases from V and 8 from J, leaving 12 bases between them. The CDR3 here is CASTLPWDEQFF. CDR3 sequence (DNA): TGTGCCAGCACCCTCCCCTGGGATGAGCAGTTCTTC.

This clonotype was recorded a few times. This sequence joins TRBV7-9 and TRBJ1-1, with a weak D call TRBD1 (6 bases). CDR1 and CDR2 (germline): SEHNR, FQNEAQ (reference sequence). The CDR3 is 15 amino acids. The V end lost 5 bases, the J end lost 1 base, and 14 bases lay between the germline ends. DNA for the CDR3: TGTGCCAGCAGCCCCCGACAGGAGGGGAACACTGAAGCTTTCTTT. Its translation: CASSPRQEGNTEAFF.

The gene calls are TRBV24-1 and TRBJ2-3; 10 bases match TRBD1. The length of the CDR3 is 14 residues. Germline lookup yields CDR1 KGHDR and CDR2 SFDVKD. V trimming: 4 bases; J trimming: 5 bases; junction bases outside the gene matches: 2. Written as DNA, the CDR3 is TGTGCCACCAGTGACAGGGACAGGGGAGATACGCAGTATTTT. Translation: CATSDRDRGDTQYF.

The CDR3 loop is CASSWGHGDTEAFF. CDR3 nucleotides: TGTGCCAGCAGTTGGGGACACGGAGACACTGAAGCTTTCTTT. The rearrangement joins TRBV27 to TRBJ1-1; D is perhaps TRBD1 (6 bases). Per the germline V gene, CDR1 is MNHEY and CDR2 is SMNVEV (reference sequence). The CDR3 is 14 residues long. With 4 bases removed from V and 3 bases from J, the gap between germline ends came to 12 bases.